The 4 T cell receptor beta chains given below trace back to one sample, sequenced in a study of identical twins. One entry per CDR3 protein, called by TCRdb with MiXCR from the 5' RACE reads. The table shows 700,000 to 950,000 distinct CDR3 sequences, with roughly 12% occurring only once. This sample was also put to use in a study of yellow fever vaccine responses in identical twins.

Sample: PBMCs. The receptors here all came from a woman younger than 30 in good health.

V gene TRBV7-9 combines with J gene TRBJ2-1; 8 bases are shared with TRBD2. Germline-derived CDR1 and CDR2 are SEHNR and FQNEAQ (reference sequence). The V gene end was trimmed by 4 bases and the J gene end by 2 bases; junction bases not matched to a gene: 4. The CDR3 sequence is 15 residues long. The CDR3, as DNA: TGTGCCAGCAGCTCCGGGACTAGAGCCTACAATGAGCAGTTCTTC. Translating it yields CASSSGTRAYNEQFF.

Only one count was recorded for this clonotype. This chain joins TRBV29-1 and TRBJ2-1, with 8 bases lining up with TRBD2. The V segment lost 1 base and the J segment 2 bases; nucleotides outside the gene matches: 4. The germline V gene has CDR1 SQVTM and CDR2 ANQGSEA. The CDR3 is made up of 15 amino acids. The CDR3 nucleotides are TGCAGCGTTGAAGGTAGTAGCGGGACCTACAATGAGCAGTTCTTC. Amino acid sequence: CSVEGSSGTYNEQFF.

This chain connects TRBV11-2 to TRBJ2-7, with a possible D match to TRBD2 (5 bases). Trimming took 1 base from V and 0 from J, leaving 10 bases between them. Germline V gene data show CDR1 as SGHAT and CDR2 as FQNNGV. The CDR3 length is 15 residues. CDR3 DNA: TGTGCCAGCAGCTTAGCTGCGGGCCCCTCCTACGAGCAGTACTTC. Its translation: CASSLAAGPSYEQYF.

CDR3 loop: CASSPFTSGGPRETQYF. The CDR3 region has the DNA TGTGCCAGCAGCCCCTTTACTAGCGGGGGGCCCAGGGAGACCCAGTACTTC. The chain links TRBV11-2 to TRBJ2-5, with TRBD2 matching 12 bases. The CDR3 consists of 17 residues. CDR1 is SGHAT, CDR2 FQNNGV, per germline. The trim removed 5 bases at V and 5 bases at J, leaving 12 bases unmatched.